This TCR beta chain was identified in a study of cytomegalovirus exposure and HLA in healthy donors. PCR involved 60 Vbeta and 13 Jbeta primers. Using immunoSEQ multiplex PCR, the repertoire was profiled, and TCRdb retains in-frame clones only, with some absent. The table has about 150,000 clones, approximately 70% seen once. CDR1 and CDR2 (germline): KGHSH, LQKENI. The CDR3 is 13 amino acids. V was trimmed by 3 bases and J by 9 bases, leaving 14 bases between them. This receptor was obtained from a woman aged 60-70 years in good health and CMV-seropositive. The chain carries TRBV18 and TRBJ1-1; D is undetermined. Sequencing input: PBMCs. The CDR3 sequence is CASSPGDLRKAFF. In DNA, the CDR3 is TGTGCCAGCTCACCTGGTGATTTGAGGAAAGCTTTCTTT.